These 8 T cell receptor beta chains were sequenced from one sample in a study of blood T cell repertoires in COVID-19. Sequenced by immunoSEQ multiplex PCR; TCRdb stores in-frame clones only, minus some. The sample lists 300,000 to 350,000 clones, about 91% occurring once. Sequenced: peripheral blood. Receptor source: a man aged 25-40 years with COVID-19, enrolled during active disease.

CDR3 sequence (DNA): TGTGCCTGGAGTAGGTCTAGTCAAGAGACCCAGTACTTC. Residues: CAWSRSSQETQYF. The V and J genes are TRBV30 and TRBJ2-5, with D uncertain. V dropped 2 bases and J dropped 2 bases, with 9 bases sitting between them. The CDR3 totals 13 residues. CDR1 and CDR2 (germline): GTSNPN, SVGIG (reference sequence).

This chain joins TRBV28 and TRBJ2-1; 12 bases are shared with TRBD2. CDR1 is MDHEN, CDR2 SYDVKM, per germline. The V gene end was trimmed by 5 bases and the J gene end by 10 bases; junction bases not matched to a gene: 18. CDR3 length equals 18 residues. Here the CDR3 reads CASSLRTSSGGAPGEQFF. In nucleotides, the CDR3 is TGTGCCAGCAGTCTAAGAACCTCTAGCGGGGGGGCCCCAGGGGAGCAGTTCTTC.

The V and J genes are TRBV7-8 and TRBJ1-1; no reliable D call. Between the trimmed V and J ends, which lost 7 bases and 0 bases, there was a span of 12 bases. This CDR3 comprises 14 residues. CDR1 is SGHVS, CDR2 FQNEAQ, per germline. The CDR3 reads CASTQQALNTEAFF. In DNA, the CDR3 is TGTGCCAGCACCCAGCAGGCCCTGAACACTGAAGCTTTCTTT.

This sequence joins TRBV3-1 (or the pseudogene TRBV3-2) and TRBJ1-4, with D perhaps TRBD1 (6 bases). Looked up from germline, CDR1 is LGHDT and CDR2 is YNNKEL (reference sequence). This CDR3 has 15 residues. V lost 7 bases and J 6 bases, leaving 18 bases between the germline ends. CDR3 amino acids: CASTRDTNSDEKLFF. CDR3 DNA sequence: TGTGCCAGCACCCGGGACACCAACTCGGATGAAAAACTGTTTTTT.

This rearrangement joins TRBV16 to TRBJ1-2; D perhaps matches TRBD1 (5 bases). CDR1 is KGHSY, CDR2 FQNENV, per germline. Trimming took off 0 bases at V and 2 bases at J, with 10 bases between the two ends. The CDR3 is made up of 15 amino acids. This chain's CDR3 is CASSQSATGNYGYTF. The CDR3 DNA follows: TGTGCCAGCAGCCAATCCGCTACAGGAAACTATGGCTACACCTTC.

J is TRBJ2-5 and V is TRBV19; 11 bases agree with TRBD1. The tail of the sequence fits TRBJ2-7 better, so the J call may be wrong. Germline CDR1 and CDR2: LNHDA and SQIVND (reference sequence). The CDR3 length is 14 residues. The CDR3 protein is CATGTGGYSYEQYF. CDR3 DNA: TGTGCCACCGGGACAGGGGGTTACTCCTACGAGCAGTACTTC.

The chain is built from TRBV18 and TRBJ2-5, with D possibly matching TRBD1 (6 bases). CDR3 size: 14 residues. The ends were cut back, 3 bases at V and 3 bases at J, with 11 bases in the middle. CDR1 KGHSH and CDR2 LQKENI come from the germline V gene. CDR3 amino acids: CASSPSGEKETQYF. CDR3 bases: TGTGCCAGCTCACCCTCAGGGGAGAAAGAGACCCAGTACTTC.

V usage is TRBV6-5 and J usage is TRBJ2-7, with 11 positions matching TRBD2. Germline CDR1 and CDR2: MNHEY and SVGAGI. The CDR3 loop spans 16 amino acids. V gave up 8 bases and J gave up 3 bases; unmatched junction bases: 12. The CDR3 loop reads CASGYFPGLADYEQYF. The CDR3, as DNA: TGTGCCAGCGGGTACTTTCCGGGACTAGCGGACTACGAGCAGTACTTC.